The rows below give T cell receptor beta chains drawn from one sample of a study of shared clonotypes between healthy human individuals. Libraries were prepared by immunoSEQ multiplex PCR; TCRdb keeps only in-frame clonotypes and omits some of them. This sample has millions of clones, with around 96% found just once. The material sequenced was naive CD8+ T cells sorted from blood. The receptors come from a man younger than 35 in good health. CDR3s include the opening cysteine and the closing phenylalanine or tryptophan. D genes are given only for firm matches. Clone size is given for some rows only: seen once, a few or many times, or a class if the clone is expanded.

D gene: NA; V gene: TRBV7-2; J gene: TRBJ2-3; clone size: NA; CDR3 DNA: TGTGCCAGCAGCTTAAACGACGGGAGCACAGATACGCAGTATTTT; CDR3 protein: CASSLNDGSTDTQYF
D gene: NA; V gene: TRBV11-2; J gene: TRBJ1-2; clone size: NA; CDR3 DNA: TGTGCCAGCAGCTTAGATCAGGGGAACTATGGCTACACCTTC; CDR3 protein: CASSLDQGNYGYTF
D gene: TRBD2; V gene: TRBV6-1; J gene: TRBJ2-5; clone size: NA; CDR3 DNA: TGTGCCAGCACCAGCTTCATAGCGGGGCAGGAGACCCAGTACTTC; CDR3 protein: CASTSFIAGQETQYF
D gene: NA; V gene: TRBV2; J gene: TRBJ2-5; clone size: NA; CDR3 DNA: TGTGCCAGCTTAACAGTCCAAGAGACCCAGTACTTC; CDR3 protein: CASLTVQETQYF
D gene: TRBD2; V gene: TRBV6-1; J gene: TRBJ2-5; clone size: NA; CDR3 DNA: TGTGCCACCGGGACTAGCGGGGGGGCAGAGACCCAGTACTTC; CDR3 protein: CATGTSGGAETQYF
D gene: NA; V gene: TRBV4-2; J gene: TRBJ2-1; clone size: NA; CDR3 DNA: TGTGCCAGCAGCCAAGGCCCTGAGCAGTTCTTC; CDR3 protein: CASSQGPEQFF
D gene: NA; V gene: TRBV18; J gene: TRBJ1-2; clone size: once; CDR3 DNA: TGTGCCAGCTCACCGGCGGAAGACTATGGCTACACCTTC; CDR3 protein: CASSPAEDYGYTF
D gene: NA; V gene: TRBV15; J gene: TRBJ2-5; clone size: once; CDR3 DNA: TGTGCCACCAGCAGAGAAGGCAGCCAAGAGACCCAGTACTTC; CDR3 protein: CATSREGSQETQYF
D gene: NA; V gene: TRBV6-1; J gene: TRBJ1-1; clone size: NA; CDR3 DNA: TGTGCCAGCAGTGAAGGCCGACAGGTTGAGAACACTGAAGCTTTCTTT; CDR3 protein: CASSEGRQVENTEAFF
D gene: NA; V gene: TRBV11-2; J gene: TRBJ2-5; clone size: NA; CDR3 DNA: TGTGCCAGCAGCTCGGACGGCGAGACCCAGTACTTC; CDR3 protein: CASSSDGETQYF
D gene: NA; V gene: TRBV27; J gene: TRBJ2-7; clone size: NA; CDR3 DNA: TGTGCCAGCAGTTTAGCACAGGGGGGGTCCTACGAGCAGTACTTC; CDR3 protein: CASSLAQGGSYEQYF
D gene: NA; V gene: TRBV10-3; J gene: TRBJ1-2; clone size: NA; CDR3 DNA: TGTGCCATCAGTGAGGCGGGTGGTAATGGCTACACCTTC; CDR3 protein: CAISEAGGNGYTF
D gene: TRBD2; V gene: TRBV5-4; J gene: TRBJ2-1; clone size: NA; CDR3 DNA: TGTGCCAGCAGCTTGGAGGCTAGCGGGGGATACTCCTACAATGAGCAGTTCTTC; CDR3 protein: CASSLEASGGYSYNEQFF
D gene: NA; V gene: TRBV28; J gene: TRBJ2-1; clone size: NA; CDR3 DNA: TGTGCCAGCAGTTATCTATCGGGGTACAATGAGCAGTTCTTC; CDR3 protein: CASSYLSGYNEQFF